The 30 T cell receptor beta chains reported below all come from one sample, sequenced in a study of identical twins. MiXCR was run by TCRdb on the 5' RACE reads, yielding one entry per CDR3 protein. This table has 1,800,000 or so distinct CDR3 sequences, about 30% appearing once. Specimen: cord blood. The source is a newborn girl in good health.

This clonotype was detected only a few times. The CDR3 nucleotides are TGTGCCAGCAGCCGGACAGGGCCACTATCTTACAATGAGCAGTTCTTC. It codes for CASSRTGPLSYNEQFF. This sequence joins TRBV27 and TRBJ2-1, with TRBD1 matching over 8 bases. Germline CDR1 is MNHEY and CDR2 is SMNVEV (reference sequence). This CDR3 comprises 16 residues. The J segment lost 4 bases and the V segment lost 6 bases, leaving 11 bases of the junction unmatched.

Details on this clonotype: The junction departs from the called germline gene at one end, perhaps through a read error. V is TRBV9 and J is TRBJ2-1, with 8 bases matching TRBD2. The CDR3 runs to 16 residues. Per germline, CDR1 SGDLS and CDR2 YYNGEE. The CDR3 spells CACSKDPGLAYNEQFF. The CDR3 DNA follows: TGTGCCTGCAGCAAAGACCCGGGACTAGCCTACAATGAGCAGTTCTTC.

This chain uses TRBV20-1 with TRBJ2-5, with D possibly TRBD2 on 7 matching bases. The CDR3 is 15 residues long. Germline-derived CDR1 and CDR2 are DFQATT and SNEGSKA (reference sequence). Trimming took 0 bases from V and 11 from J, leaving 22 bases between them. Here the CDR3 DNA reads TGCAGTGCTAGAGATCCCCGGACTAGGGAGGGGGAGCAGTACTTC. It is translated as CSARDPRTREGEQYF.

This rearrangement joins TRBV19 to TRBJ2-3; unclear D gene. The CDR3 covers 16 residues. Trimming pared 1 base from V and 0 bases from J, leaving 11 bases between. Germline V gene data show CDR1 as LNHDA and CDR2 as SQIVND (reference sequence). CDR3 bases: TGTGCCAGTAGTATAGCGTCGGCCCTTAGCACAGATACGCAGTATTTT. The encoded protein is CASSIASALSTDTQYF.

This clonotype was detected a few times. The chain recombines TRBV20-1 with TRBJ2-1, with 9 bases identical to TRBD2. Unmatched junction bases numbered 10, after V lost 0 bases and J lost 10 bases. This CDR3 region has 15 residues. The germline CDR1 and CDR2 sequences are DFQATT and SNEGSKA (reference sequence). CDR3 DNA sequence: TGCAGTGCTAGAGATCTCCTTAGCGGGGGAACGGAGCAGTTCTTC. Its protein is CSARDLLSGGTEQFF.

The chain links TRBV7-2 to TRBJ2-5; TRBD2 matches at 10 bases. Germline CDR1 reads SGHTA; CDR2 reads FQGNSA. Trimming cost V 0 bases and J 5 bases; bases outside gene matches: 9. The CDR3 is 17 amino acids. In DNA form, the CDR3 reads TGTGCCAGCAGCTTAGCTAGCGGGGGGAGCTCGGGGGAGACCCAGTACTTC. Its protein is CASSLASGGSSGETQYF.

In this sample, this clonotype turned up a few times. The chain recombines TRBV13 with TRBJ2-7; perhaps D is TRBD1 or TRBD2 (5 bases each). Trimming cost V 4 bases and J 2 bases, with 12 bases left between them. Germline assignment: CDR1 PRHDT and CDR2 FYEKMQ (reference sequence). The CDR3 is 14 residues long. In nucleotides, the CDR3 is TGTGCCAGCAGCTCAGACGGGGCCCCCTACGAGCAGTACTTC. Residues: CASSSDGAPYEQYF.

The chain joins TRBV27 to TRBJ2-5, with 8 bases aligning to TRBD2. Germline V gene data show CDR1 as MNHEY and CDR2 as SMNVEV (reference sequence). The CDR3 consists of 14 residues. Unmatched junction bases numbered 3, after V lost 1 base and J lost 5 bases. The CDR3 region has the DNA TGTGCCAGCAGTTTATTTGGGACTAGGGAGACCCAGTACTTC. It specifies CASSLFGTRETQYF.

The chain has TRBV4-2 and TRBJ2-2; TRBD1 is a possible D gene (6 bases). The CDR3 is made up of 18 amino acids. CDR1 is LGHNA, CDR2 YNFKEQ, per germline. Trimming stripped 3 bases from V and 6 bases from J, with 23 bases between. CDR3 region: CASSHTTPGLGGAGELFF. Written as DNA, the CDR3 is TGTGCCAGCAGCCATACCACCCCAGGGCTAGGGGGAGCCGGGGAGCTGTTTTTT.

This clonotype was seen more than once but under ten times. The genes are TRBV10-3 and TRBJ2-1; 7 nucleotides line up with TRBD1. The V gene end was trimmed by 2 bases and the J gene end by 3 bases; junction bases not matched to a gene: 7. CDR1 and CDR2 from the germline V gene are ENHRY and SYGVKD. This CDR3 spans 16 amino acids. The CDR3 DNA reads as TGTGCCATCAGTGAGAACCCGACAGGGAACTACAATGAGCAGTTCTTC. Encoded protein: CAISENPTGNYNEQFF.

J is TRBJ2-1 and V is TRBV24-1, with 8 bases fitting TRBD1. J gave up 7 bases and V 7 bases, and 5 bases lay outside the gene matches. Germline CDR1 is KGHDR and CDR2 is SFDVKD. The CDR3 spans 13 residues. The DNA for the CDR3 is TGTGCCACCAGAGGACAGGGTGAGAATGAGCAGTTCTTC. It codes for CATRGQGENEQFF.

This clonotype occurred a few times. The chain carries TRBV28 and TRBJ1-4; D not certain. Germline V gene lookup returns CDR1 MDHEN and CDR2 SYDVKM. This CDR3 region has 14 residues. V lost 7 bases, J lost 5 bases, and 14 bases lay in between. The chain's CDR3 is CASTEDGRNEKLFF. The CDR3 DNA follows: TGTGCCAGCACAGAGGACGGTAGAAATGAAAAACTGTTTTTT.

The gene calls are TRBV9 and TRBJ2-7; TRBD1 might be the D (6 bases). Per the germline V gene, CDR1 is SGDLS and CDR2 is YYNGEE. The V and J ends lost 2 bases and 3 bases respectively, with 18 bases between them. The CDR3 is 16 amino acids. In nucleotides, the CDR3 is TGTGCCAGCAGCGTCAGGATCGAGGGACACCTCTACGAGCAGTACTTC. Protein product: CASSVRIEGHLYEQYF.

V usage is TRBV2 and J usage is TRBJ2-3; 8 bases match TRBD1. There are 19 residues in the CDR3. V shed 9 bases and J 5 bases; nucleotides not matched to a gene: 25. Germline loops: CDR1 SNHLY, CDR2 FYNNEI. The DNA of the CDR3 is TGTGCCAGTATGCCAGGGGGCTCTAGGATGGCGGTCCCACGAGATACGCAGTATTTT. This translates into CASMPGGSRMAVPRDTQYF.

This chain's CDR3 is CASSVNQGTRGNEQFF. In DNA, the CDR3 is TGTGCCAGCAGCGTAAACCAGGGGACTAGGGGCAATGAGCAGTTCTTC. V is TRBV9 and J is TRBJ2-1; 8 nucleotides align to TRBD2. From germline, CDR1 is SGDLS and CDR2 YYNGEE. V lost 1 base and J lost 6; bases outside the gene matches: 9. This CDR3 has 16 residues.

This chain joins TRBV20-1 and TRBJ2-7; 7 bases match TRBD2. This CDR3 region has 13 residues. V gave up 5 bases and J gave up 3 bases; unmatched junction bases: 7. Germline V gene data show CDR1 as DFQATT and CDR2 as SNEGSKA (reference sequence). The CDR3 spells CSAPRLALYEQYF. The CDR3 nucleotides read TGCAGTGCTCCTAGACTAGCACTCTACGAGCAGTACTTC.

Worth noting for this clonotype: A much larger clonotype is one base distant, so this may be a read error. CDR3 DNA: TGTGCCAGCAGTTTTTGGAGGACCGGGTCCCCCTACAATGAGCAGTACTTC. It is translated as CASSFWRTGSPYNEQYF. This chain uses TRBV27 with TRBJ2-1; possible D gene TRBD2, 5 bases. Judging by the DNA end, TRBJ2-7 fits better; the J call may be wrong. Germline CDR1 reads MNHEY; CDR2 reads SMNVEV (reference sequence). CDR3 length equals 17 residues.

This clonotype showed up just a few times. J is TRBJ2-3 and V is TRBV9, with a tentative D call TRBD1 (6 bases). Trimming shortened V by 2 bases and J by 2 bases, and 12 bases separated the two germline ends. CDR3 length: 15 residues. Germline V gene sequence: CDR1 SGDLS, CDR2 YYNGEE. The CDR3 spells CASSVRQGFTDTQYF. CDR3 DNA: TGTGCCAGCAGCGTCCGCCAGGGGTTCACAGATACGCAGTATTTT.

A remark on this clonotype: It may be a read error: a sequence one base away is much more abundant. The chain joins TRBV18 to TRBJ2-6; possibly TRBD1 for D (5 bases). The CDR3 spans 15 residues. Germline lookup yields CDR1 KGHSH and CDR2 LQKENI. CDR3 in DNA: TGTGCCAGCTCACTGAGACATTCTGGGGCCGACGTCCTGACTTTC. Residues: CASSLRHSGADVLTF. Full variable domain (rest looked up from reference TRBV18 and TRBJ2-6): NAGVMQNPRHLVRRRGQEARLRCSPMKGHSHVYWYRQLPEEGLKFMVYLQKENIIDESGMPKERFSAEFPKEGPSILRIQQVVRGDSAAYFCASSLRHSGADVLTFGAGSRLTVL.

This clonotype was seen at least ten times. This chain connects TRBV7-9 to TRBJ2-4; unclear D gene. CDR3 size: 14 residues. The ends were cut back, 0 bases at V and 8 bases at J, with 11 bases in the middle. Germline CDR1 SEHNR, CDR2 FQNEAQ (reference sequence). CDR3 protein: CASSLAQTEDIQYF. The CDR3 DNA reads as TGTGCCAGCAGCTTAGCCCAGACTGAGGACATTCAGTACTTC.

This chain connects TRBV2 to TRBJ1-3; TRBD1 aligns across 10 bases. This CDR3 contains 14 residues. Germline-derived CDR1 and CDR2 are SNHLY and FYNNEI. Trimming took 8 bases from V and 5 from J; bases not matched to a gene: 6. CDR3 sequence: CASAGQGGRNTIYF. The CDR3 DNA sequence: TGTGCCAGCGCCGGACAGGGGGGAAGAAACACCATATATTTT.

This chain uses TRBV4-2 with TRBJ2-1, with D tentatively TRBD1 (6 bases). Judging by the DNA end, TRBJ2-7 fits better; the J call may be wrong. The CDR3 runs 15 residues. Germline V lookup: CDR1 LGHNA, CDR2 YNFKEQ. The CDR3 bases are TGTGCCAGCAGCCAAGATCACAGGGATTACAATGAGCAGTACTTC. It translates to CASSQDHRDYNEQYF.

This clonotype has more than one count but fewer than ten. The chain employs TRBV6-2 or TRBV6-3 and TRBJ2-7; either TRBD1 or TRBD2 may fit D (6 bases each). The CDR3 has 13 residues. With 8 bases removed from V and 3 bases from J, the gap between germline ends came to 14 bases. Germline values: CDR1 MNHEY, CDR2 SVGEGT. As DNA, the CDR3 is TGTGCCAGCTCTCGGGGGCGAGACTACGAGCAGTACTTC. This encodes CASSRGRDYEQYF.

This clonotype was observed a few times. The chain uses TRBV5-1 and TRBJ2-7; TRBD1 aligns across 7 bases. The CDR3 is 17 amino acids. Trimming removed 5 bases from V and 3 bases from J; junction bases left unmatched: 17. Germline V lookup: CDR1 SGHRS, CDR2 YFSETQ. The CDR3 is CASSLLYMTGLGYEQYF. In DNA form, the CDR3 reads TGCGCCAGCAGTCTACTCTACATGACAGGGTTGGGCTACGAGCAGTACTTC. Filled out from reference TRBV5-1 and TRBJ2-7, the complete variable domain reads KAGVTQTPRYLIKTRGQQVTLSCSPISGHRSVSWYQQTPGQGLQFLFEYFSETQRNKGNFPGRFSGRQFSNSRSEMNVSTLELGDSALYLCASSLLYMTGLGYEQYFGPGTRLTVT.

This clonotype was counted between two and nine times. The rearrangement links TRBV12-5 to TRBJ2-3, with 9 bases aligning to TRBD1. The CDR3 consists of 15 residues. Germline CDR1 is LGHNT and CDR2 is FRNRAP. V was pared by 1 base and J by 1 base, with 0 bases of the junction left unmatched. As DNA, the CDR3 is TGTGCTAGTGGTTTGGGGACAGGGGGCACAGATACGCAGTATTTT. Protein: CASGLGTGGTDTQYF. The complete variable domain, with remaining parts taken from reference TRBV12-5 and TRBJ2-3, reads DARVTQTPRHKVTEMGQEVTMRCQPILGHNTVFWYRQTMMQGLELLAYFRNRAPLDDSGMPKDRFSAEMPDATLATLKIQPSEPRDSAVYFCASGLGTGGTDTQYFGPGTRLTVL.

The table lists this clonotype with many counts. The V call is TRBV4-1, the J call TRBJ2-5; TRBD2 matches 9 bases. The CDR3 runs to 15 residues. The V and J ends lost 8 bases and 5 bases, in that order; junction bases with no gene match: 12. Germline values: CDR1 MGHRA, CDR2 YSYEKL. This CDR3 reads CASSSLAGLRETQYF. Written as DNA, the CDR3 is TGCGCCAGCTCAAGCCTAGCGGGGCTTAGGGAGACCCAGTACTTC.

In this sample, this clonotype turned up a few times. The chain links TRBV7-9 to TRBJ1-2; 10 bases are shared with TRBD1. The CDR3 has 16 residues. Germline trimming cut 2 bases from V and 4 bases from J; bases unmatched to any gene: 7. The germline gives CDR1 SEHNR, CDR2 FQNEAQ (reference sequence). The CDR3 loop is CASSLWGRDRGYGYTF. In DNA form, the CDR3 reads TGTGCCAGCAGCTTATGGGGCCGGGACAGGGGCTATGGCTACACCTTC.

This clonotype was seen at least ten times. The V gene is TRBV13, the J gene TRBJ1-2; D may be TRBD1 (5 bases). This CDR3 has 16 residues. From germline, CDR1 is PRHDT and CDR2 FYEKMQ (reference sequence). With 1 base removed from V and 2 bases from J, the gap between germline ends came to 14 bases. CDR3 bases: TGTGCCAGCAGCTTAGCTACGACAGTAACAAACTATGGCTACACCTTC. Protein sequence: CASSLATTVTNYGYTF.

This clonotype was counted between two and nine times. CDR3 coding DNA: TGCAGTGCTAGCACCCGGGGAGATACGCAGTATTTT. Translation gives CSASTRGDTQYF. The V call is TRBV20-1, the J call TRBJ2-3; D might be TRBD2 (5 bases). V lost 3 bases and J 5 bases, leaving 9 bases between the germline ends. The CDR3 consists of 12 residues. CDR1 and CDR2 (germline): DFQATT, SNEGSKA (reference sequence).

V and J are TRBV12-3 or TRBV12-4 and TRBJ1-4; D is possibly TRBD1 (6 bases). The CDR3 is 14 residues long. The germline V and J ends were trimmed by 2 bases and 8 bases, with 12 bases remaining between them. The CDR3 loop is CASSLRSRGEKLFF. The DNA of the CDR3 is TGTGCCAGCAGTTTAAGGTCCAGGGGCGAAAAACTGTTTTTT.